This is a list of T cell receptor beta chains from one sample in a study of blood T cell repertoires in COVID-19. The data were produced by immunoSEQ multiplex PCR, yet TCRdb's version contains in-frame clones alone and is incomplete. The table has more than 200,000 clones, around 90% seen once; the top ten hold over 1.1%. Sequenced material: peripheral blood. The receptors were gathered from an elderly man with acute or convalescent COVID-19. Each CDR3 is given with its conserved first and last residue.

v_call: TRBV7-2
cdr3_aa: CASSSNPGVNEQYF

v_call: TRBV2
cdr3_aa: CASSDPTGLETQYF

v_call: TRBV11-2
cdr3_aa: CASSVRGPTGELFF

v_call: TRBV5-1
cdr3_aa: CASSLGSGGATDTQYF

v_call: TRBV3-1/TRBV3-2
cdr3_aa: CASSHRTVATNEKLFF

v_call: TRBV3-1/TRBV3-2
cdr3_aa: CASSFGQGGTEAFF

v_call: TRBV27
cdr3_aa: CASFARLAGPGNEQFF

v_call: TRBV29-1
cdr3_aa: CSVEPGGSYNEQFF

v_call: TRBV6-6
cdr3_aa: CASSPDYSGGGYEQYF

v_call: TRBV19
cdr3_aa: CASSLGGGSVTEAFF

v_call: TRBV29-1
cdr3_aa: CSVAKGAFKGLNTEAFF

v_call: TRBV7-2
cdr3_aa: CASSLDGGRATQYF

v_call: TRBV18
cdr3_aa: CASSPGTVFTYEQYF

v_call: TRBV6-5
cdr3_aa: CASSSGWGYTF

v_call: TRBV7-3
cdr3_aa: CASSSDMNTEAFF

v_call: TRBV2
cdr3_aa: CASSLTGGLGHF

v_call: TRBV5-1
cdr3_aa: CASSLTGGPFTQYF

v_call: TRBV11-2
cdr3_aa: CASSLDFRRSTDTQYF

v_call: TRBV21-1
cdr3_aa: CASSKDRDRGAGELFF

v_call: TRBV20-1
cdr3_aa: CSATNMYEFF

v_call: TRBV6-2/TRBV6-3
cdr3_aa: CASSRSGQTSGANVLTF

v_call: TRBV5-5
cdr3_aa: CASSSAGAYETQYF

v_call: TRBV7-6
cdr3_aa: CASSLVGGDAYNEQFF

v_call: TRBV12-3/TRBV12-4
cdr3_aa: CASSFADTQYF

v_call: TRBV7-9
cdr3_aa: CASSLLGRLGLSEQFF

v_call: TRBV7-2
cdr3_aa: CASSLDWDRGLMSNQPQHF

v_call: TRBV6-5
cdr3_aa: CASSYSGQGYNEQFF

v_call: TRBV3-1/TRBV3-2
cdr3_aa: CASSQSLDSYEQYF

v_call: TRBV7-3
cdr3_aa: CASSLLGSTDTQYF

v_call: TRBV6-2/TRBV6-3
cdr3_aa: CASSYEVGQPQHF

v_call: TRBV6-5
cdr3_aa: CASSYSTGDTIYF

v_call: TRBV12-3/TRBV12-4
cdr3_aa: CAIRMEGVETQYF

v_call: TRBV27
cdr3_aa: CASSPRLAGYTDEQFF

v_call: TRBV19
cdr3_aa: CASSYWTSGTGAGELFF

v_call: TRBV7-6
cdr3_aa: CASSQDTGVDTEAFF

v_call: TRBV19
cdr3_aa: CASSIWSNSNQPQHF

v_call: TRBV28
cdr3_aa: CASSFDRERNQPQHF

v_call: TRBV29-1
cdr3_aa: CSALRQLNTEAFF

v_call: TRBV6-2/TRBV6-3
cdr3_aa: CASSYEGFGYTF

v_call: TRBV7-9
cdr3_aa: CASSPGTSGIQNEQFF